This paragraph covers one T cell receptor (beta chain) sequence. No cognate antigen has been identified for it. It has no much larger one-base neighbor in the sample; base qualities were not kept. Participants in the prospective study were aged roughly 18 to 100 years, lived in about two dozen United States geographic areas, and enrolled through a virtual design. To assign participants to cohorts, the prospective study relied on clinical history that participants themselves reported in a screening survey and a study questionnaire. In the prospective study, whole blood, serum and a nasopharyngeal or oropharyngeal swab were collected from each participant by mobile phlebotomists. Additional blood draws and questionnaires over an approximately 2-month period could optionally be provided by prospective study participants. Before DNA extraction, blood samples from the prospective study were shipped at room temperature or frozen.

The immunoSEQ Assay, a bias-controlled multiplex PCR, was used to amplify TCRbeta CDR3 regions from genomic DNA. The authors' analysis ran thus. Nucleated cell counts per sample were estimated from amplification of reference gene primers within the assay. To quantify the absolute abundance of each unique TCRbeta CDR3 rearrangement, sequence reads were collapsed and filtered. Productive Simpson clonality was computed per sample as the square root of Simpson's diversity index over productive rearrangements. The clones in this table, taken by TCRdb from immuneACCESS, are in-frame only. Not every clone is retained; where verified, under half of the shortfall comes from an unresolved V gene, and the cause of the rest is unknown. Clone size and the V and J calls come from that table; the DNA yielded D and trimming. The sample has just over 250,000 clones on record, around 84% of them singletons. Of the sample, under 4.5% is held by the ten largest clones.

V is trimmed back by 6 bases and J by 2 bases, and the junction contains 6 bases that no gene match accounts for. From the germline V gene (reference sequence), CDR1 is MNHEY and CDR2 is SMNVEV. CDR3 length: 15 amino acids, cysteine to phenylalanine. Of the read, only the CDR3 DNA is kept; its 45 bases are in frame from base 1. This sample was included in a study of blood T cell repertoires in COVID-19 (dated by TCRdb to between 2020 and 2021). Regarding the research as a whole: Samples from collaborators originated in the United States, Italy and Spain and spanned both the acute and convalescent phases of COVID-19. The prospective study material was composed of cDNA or gDNA derived from T cells, B-cell-depleted T cells, or PBMCs. Deeply sampled blood TCRbeta repertoires from subjects exposed to, actively infected with, or recovered from COVID-19 were included in the dataset. The repertoires were made available in a free public database intended to serve as a resource for research on the immune response to SARS-CoV-2. The samples were drawn from the first 160 participants of the ongoing ImmuneRACE study and from roughly 1,300 subjects provided by 6 global collaborators. A de-identified subject ID, COVID-19 status, age in years and sex were almost always included in the sample metadata. Where HLA class I and class II types were available, the types were taken from metadata supplied by the sample provider, not from assay-based typing.

The paper as a whole reports these results and caveats: The quantity of clinical and demographic metadata differed by source and by participant and was supplied without curation.

The V and J segments used are TRBV27 and TRBJ1-4; TRBD1 agrees with 7 junctional bases. The sequence was obtained from a man younger than 40 with acute COVID-19. The source material was PBMCs or T cells enriched from blood (not recorded which). In nucleotide form, the sequence is TGTGCCAGCAGGCAGGGGGTTACGACTAATGAAAAACTGTTTTTT. The encoded protein is CASRQGVTTNEKLFF. Reference TRBV27 and TRBJ1-4 genes cover what lies past the CDR3, so the full variable domain is EAQVTQNPRYLITVTGKKLTVTCSQNMNHEYMSWYRQDPGLGLRQIYYSMNVEVTDKGDVPEGYKVSRKEKRNFPLILESPSPNQTSLYFCASRQGVTTNEKLFFGSGTQLSVL.